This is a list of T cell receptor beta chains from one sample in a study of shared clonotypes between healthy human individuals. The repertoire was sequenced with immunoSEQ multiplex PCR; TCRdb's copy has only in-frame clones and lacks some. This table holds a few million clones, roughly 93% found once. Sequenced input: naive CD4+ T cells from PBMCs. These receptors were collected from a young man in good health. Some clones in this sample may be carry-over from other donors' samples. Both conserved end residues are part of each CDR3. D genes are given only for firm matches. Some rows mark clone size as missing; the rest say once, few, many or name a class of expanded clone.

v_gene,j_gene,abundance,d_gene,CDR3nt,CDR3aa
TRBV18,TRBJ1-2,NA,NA,TGTGCCAGCTCACCAGGCTGGGGTGCAGCTAACTATGGCTACACCTTC,CASSPGWGAANYGYTF
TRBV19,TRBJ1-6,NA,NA,TGTGCCACCCAAAGAGGGTTTAATTCACCCCTCCACTTT,CATQRGFNSPLHF
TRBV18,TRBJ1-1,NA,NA,TGTGCCAGCTCACAAGGTCTTACAGTCGAAGCTTTCTTT,CASSQGLTVEAFF
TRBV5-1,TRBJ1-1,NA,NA,TGCGCCAGCAGCTTGGTAATGGAAACTGAAGCTTTCTTT,CASSLVMETEAFF
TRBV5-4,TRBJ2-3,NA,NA,TGTGCCAGCAGCCGGTTTCCCGGGCAGGGTGGGAAAGATACGCAGTATTTT,CASSRFPGQGGKDTQYF
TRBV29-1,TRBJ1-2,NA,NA,TGCAGCGTTGAAGGACGGACAGCCTATGGCTACACCTTC,CSVEGRTAYGYTF
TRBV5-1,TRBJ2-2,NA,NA,TGCGCCAGCAGCCCCAGGGACGGGGAGCTGTTTTTT,CASSPRDGELFF
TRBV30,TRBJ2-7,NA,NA,TGTGCCTGGGGGATCTCACCGCGGGAGCAGTACTTC,CAWGISPREQYF
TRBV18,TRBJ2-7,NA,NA,TGTGCCAGCTCACGTCGGGCCAACTCCTACGAGCAGTACTTC,CASSRRANSYEQYF
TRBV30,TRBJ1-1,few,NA,TGTGCCTGGATCGGCGTTGGCGCTTTCTTT,CAWIGVGAFF
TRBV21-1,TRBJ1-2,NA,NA,TGTGCCAGCAGCTTGGGACAGGGGGCACACGGCTACACCTTC,CASSLGQGAHGYTF
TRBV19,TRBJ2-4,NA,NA,TGTGCCAGTAGTGGAAAGCGACGGATAATTGAGTACTTC,CASSGKRRIIEYF
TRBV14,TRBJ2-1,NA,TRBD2,TGTGCCAGCAGCTCCCGGACTAGCGGAGCCATCTCCTACAATGAGCAGTTCTTC,CASSSRTSGAISYNEQFF
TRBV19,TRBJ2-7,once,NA,TGTGCCAGTAGTATTCGTCTAGCGACAGGCCCCTACTACGAGCAGTACTTC,CASSIRLATGPYYEQYF
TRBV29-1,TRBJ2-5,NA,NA,TGCAGCGTAAGAAATAGCGCACAAGAGACCCAGTACTTC,CSVRNSAQETQYF
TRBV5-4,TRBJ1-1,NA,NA,TGTGCCAGCAGCTCTGCCCTAAACACTGAAGCTTTCTTT,CASSSALNTEAFF
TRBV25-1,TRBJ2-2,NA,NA,TGTGCCAGCAGTGCAGGGACAATGAACACCGGGGAGCTGTTTTTT,CASSAGTMNTGELFF
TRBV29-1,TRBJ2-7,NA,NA,TGCAGCGTCGCCGGTCCCTCGGGCTCCTACGAGCAGTACTTC,CSVAGPSGSYEQYF
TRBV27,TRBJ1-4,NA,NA,TGTGCCAGCAGACAACAGGGCCCGGGGAAACTGTTTTTT,CASRQQGPGKLFF
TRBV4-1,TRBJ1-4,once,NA,TGCGCCAGCAGCCAAGAAGGGGGATATGGTGAAAAACTGTTTTTT,CASSQEGGYGEKLFF
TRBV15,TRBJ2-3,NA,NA,TGTGCCACCAGCAGAGAACGGCAGGGCACAGATACGCAGTATTTT,CATSRERQGTDTQYF
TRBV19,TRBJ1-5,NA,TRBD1,TGTGCCAGTAGTATTCAGGACAGGGGGAATCAGCCCCAGCATTTT,CASSIQDRGNQPQHF
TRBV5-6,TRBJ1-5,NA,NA,TGTGCCAGCAGCTTGTGGCCCCCTGGCAATCAGCCCCAGCATTTT,CASSLWPPGNQPQHF
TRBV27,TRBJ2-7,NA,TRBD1,TGTGCCAGCAGCTTAAACCCCGGGACAGGGGCCTACGAGCAGTACTTC,CASSLNPGTGAYEQYF
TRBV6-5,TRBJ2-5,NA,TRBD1,TGTGCCAGCAGGACGGGGGGACAGGGACGAGAGACCCAGTACTTC,CASRTGGQGRETQYF
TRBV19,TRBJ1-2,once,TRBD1,TGTGCCAGTAGGGGGACAGGGGAAAAGAACTATGGCTACACCTTC,CASRGTGEKNYGYTF
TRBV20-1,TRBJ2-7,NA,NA,TGCAGTGCAATAGACACTAGCTTGCACTACTTC,CSAIDTSLHYF
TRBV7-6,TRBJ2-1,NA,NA,TGTGCCAGCAGCCCACTCCTCCGAGGGGGGGGTCGGGTGCAGTTCTTC,CASSPLLRGGGRVQFF
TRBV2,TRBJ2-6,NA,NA,TGTGCCAGCAGTGCATCATGGGGTGGTGGGGCCAACGTCCTGACTTTC,CASSASWGGGANVLTF
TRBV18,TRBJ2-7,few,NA,TGTGCCAGCTCACCGGGACTTACCTACGAGCAGTACTTC,CASSPGLTYEQYF
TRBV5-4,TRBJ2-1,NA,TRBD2,TGTGCCAGCAGCTTGAGCGGGGAGGGAGGCAATGAGCAGTTCTTC,CASSLSGEGGNEQFF
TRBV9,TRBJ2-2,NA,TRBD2,TGTGCCAGCAGCGTAGCTTTGCCTAGCGGCACCGGGGAGCTGTTTTTT,CASSVALPSGTGELFF
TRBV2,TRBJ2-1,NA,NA,TGTGCCAGCAGTGAAGCGGCCATCTACAATGAGCAGTTCTTC,CASSEAAIYNEQFF
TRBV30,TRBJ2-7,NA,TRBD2,TGTGCCTGGAGTGGAAAGGGAGGGCCCGAGCAGTACTTC,CAWSGKGGPEQYF
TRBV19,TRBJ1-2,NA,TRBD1,TGTGCCAGTAGTATCCACCTAGGACAGGGGGCGATTGGCTACACCTTC,CASSIHLGQGAIGYTF
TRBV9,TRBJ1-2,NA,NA,TGTGCCAGCAGCGAGGGGACGGCCAGCTATGGCTACACCTTC,CASSEGTASYGYTF
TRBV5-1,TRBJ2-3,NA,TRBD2,TGCGCCAGCAGCTTGAGGGTATTGGGACTAGCCAGCACAGATACGCAGTATTTT,CASSLRVLGLASTDTQYF
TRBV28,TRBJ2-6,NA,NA,TGTGCCAGCAGTTTATGGGGCGGAGGGGTCCCTGGGGCCAACGTCCTGACTTTC,CASSLWGGGVPGANVLTF
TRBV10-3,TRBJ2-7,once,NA,TGTGCCATCAGGGGGGGGGTCGGGACAGCCCCCTACGAGCAGTACTTC,CAIRGGVGTAPYEQYF
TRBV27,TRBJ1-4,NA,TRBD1,TGTGCCAGCAGTTTATCGGCGGGACAGCCTTTTGAAAAACTGTTTTTT,CASSLSAGQPFEKLFF
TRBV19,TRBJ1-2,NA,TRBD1,TGTGCCAGTAGTGTACGGGACAGCTACAACTATGGCTACACCTTC,CASSVRDSYNYGYTF
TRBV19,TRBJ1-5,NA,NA,TGTGCCAGTAGTATGACGGCGTGGCCCCAGCATTTT,CASSMTAWPQHF
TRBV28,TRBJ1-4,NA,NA,TGTGCCAGCAGTGCGAGTTCGGGCTCAGGTGAAAAACTGTTTTTT,CASSASSGSGEKLFF
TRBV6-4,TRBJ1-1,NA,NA,TGTGCCAGCAGTCCGGGGGACATCAACACTGAAGCTTTCTTT,CASSPGDINTEAFF
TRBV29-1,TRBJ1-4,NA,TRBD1,TGCAGCGTGGCGGGACAGGGGAATGAAAAACTGTTTTTT,CSVAGQGNEKLFF
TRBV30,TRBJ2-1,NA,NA,TGTGCCTGGAGTGCGGAATTGAGCTCCTACAATGAGCAGTTCTTC,CAWSAELSSYNEQFF